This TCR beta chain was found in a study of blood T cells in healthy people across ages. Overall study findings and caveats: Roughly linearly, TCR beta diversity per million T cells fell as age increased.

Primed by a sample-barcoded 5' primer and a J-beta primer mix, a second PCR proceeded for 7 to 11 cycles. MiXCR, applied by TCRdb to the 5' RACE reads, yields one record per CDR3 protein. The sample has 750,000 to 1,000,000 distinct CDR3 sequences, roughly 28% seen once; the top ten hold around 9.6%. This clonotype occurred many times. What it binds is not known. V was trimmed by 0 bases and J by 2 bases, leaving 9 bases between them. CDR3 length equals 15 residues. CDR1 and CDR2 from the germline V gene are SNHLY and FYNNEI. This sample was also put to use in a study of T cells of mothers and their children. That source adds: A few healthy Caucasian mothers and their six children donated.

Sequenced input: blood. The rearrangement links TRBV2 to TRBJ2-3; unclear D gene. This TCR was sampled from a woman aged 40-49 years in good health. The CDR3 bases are TGTGCCAGCAGTGAAGCGCCCTACTCCACAGATACGCAGTATTTT. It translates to CASSEAPYSTDTQYF.